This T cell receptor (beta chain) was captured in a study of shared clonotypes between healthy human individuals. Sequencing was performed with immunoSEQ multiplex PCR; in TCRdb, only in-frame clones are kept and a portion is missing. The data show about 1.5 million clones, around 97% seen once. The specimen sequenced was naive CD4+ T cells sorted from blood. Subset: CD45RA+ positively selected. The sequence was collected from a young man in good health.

The CDR3 coding sequence is TGTGCCACCACCGTCGGGACTACTAAGAACATTCAGTACTTC. Translation: CATTVGTTKNIQYF. The chain links TRBV19 to TRBJ2-4; 7 bases are a match to TRBD2. CDR1 is LNHDA and CDR2 is SQIVND in the germline V gene (reference sequence). Trimming at V came to 10 bases and at J to 7 bases, leaving 13 bases not matched to a gene. The length of the CDR3 is 14 residues.